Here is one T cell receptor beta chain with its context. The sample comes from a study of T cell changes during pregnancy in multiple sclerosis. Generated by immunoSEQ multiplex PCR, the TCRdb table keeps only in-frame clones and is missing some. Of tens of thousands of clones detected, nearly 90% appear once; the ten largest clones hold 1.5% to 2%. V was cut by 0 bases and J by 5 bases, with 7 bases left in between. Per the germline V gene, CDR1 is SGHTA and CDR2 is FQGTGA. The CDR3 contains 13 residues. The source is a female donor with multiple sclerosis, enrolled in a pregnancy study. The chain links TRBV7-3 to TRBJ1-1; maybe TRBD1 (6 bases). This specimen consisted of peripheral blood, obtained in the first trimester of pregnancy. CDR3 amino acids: CASSLTGGTEAFF. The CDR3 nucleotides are TGTGCCAGCAGCTTAACAGGGGGAACTGAAGCTTTCTTT.